This is a list of T cell receptor beta chains from one sample in a study of shared clonotypes between healthy human individuals. Sequencing was performed with immunoSEQ multiplex PCR; in TCRdb, only in-frame clones are kept and a portion is missing. Counted here are 1,500,000 or so clones, 95% to 97% occurring once; the ten biggest clones make up approximately 1.2%. The sequencing input was naive CD4+ T cells sorted from blood. Source of these receptors: a man aged 30 to 39 in good health. Each CDR3 is given with its conserved first and last residue. Fields, in order: clone size, D gene, V gene, J gene, CDR3 protein, CDR3 DNA. A D gene is named only where the DNA matches it firmly. Rows give clone size only sometimes, using once, few, many, or a class for an expanded clone.

abundance: .; d_gene: TRBD2; v_gene: TRBV5-1; j_gene: TRBJ2-1; CDR3aa: CASSFQGTSSYNEQFF; CDR3nt: TGCGCCAGCAGCTTCCAAGGGACTAGTTCCTACAATGAGCAGTTCTTC
abundance: .; d_gene: .; v_gene: TRBV2; j_gene: TRBJ2-5; CDR3aa: CASNVQGPGETQYF; CDR3nt: TGTGCCAGCAACGTCCAGGGCCCGGGCGAGACCCAGTACTTC
abundance: .; d_gene: .; v_gene: TRBV29-1; j_gene: TRBJ1-2; CDR3aa: CSVEGSAGYTF; CDR3nt: TGCAGCGTTGAAGGGTCAGCTGGCTACACCTTC
abundance: .; d_gene: .; v_gene: TRBV4-2; j_gene: TRBJ1-1; CDR3aa: CASSQETQRTEAFF; CDR3nt: TGTGCCAGCAGCCAGGAGACCCAGAGGACTGAAGCTTTCTTT
abundance: once; d_gene: .; v_gene: TRBV5-1; j_gene: TRBJ2-1; CDR3aa: CASSLQGPSYNEQFF; CDR3nt: TGCGCCAGCAGCTTACAGGGACCCAGCTACAATGAGCAGTTCTTC
abundance: .; d_gene: TRBD1; v_gene: TRBV28; j_gene: TRBJ1-4; CDR3aa: CASTLPDRGREKLFF; CDR3nt: TGTGCCAGCACCCTCCCAGACAGGGGGCGAGAAAAACTGTTTTTT
abundance: once; d_gene: .; v_gene: TRBV10-1; j_gene: TRBJ2-2; CDR3aa: CASSRTANTGELFF; CDR3nt: TGCGCCAGCAGCCGGACAGCGAACACCGGGGAGCTGTTTTTT
abundance: .; d_gene: .; v_gene: TRBV10-1; j_gene: TRBJ2-7; CDR3aa: CASSGGRQLSYEQYF; CDR3nt: TGCGCCAGCAGTGGCGGTAGACAGCTCTCCTACGAGCAGTACTTC
abundance: .; d_gene: .; v_gene: TRBV29-1; j_gene: TRBJ2-1; CDR3aa: CSTKEGPDEFNEQFF; CDR3nt: TGCAGCACGAAGGAGGGACCAGACGAGTTCAATGAGCAGTTCTTC
abundance: .; d_gene: .; v_gene: TRBV6-5; j_gene: TRBJ1-1; CDR3aa: CASHVNTEAFF; CDR3nt: TGTGCCAGCCACGTAAACACTGAAGCTTTCTTT
abundance: .; d_gene: .; v_gene: TRBV18; j_gene: TRBJ1-5; CDR3aa: CASSPGFKQPQHF; CDR3nt: TGTGCCAGCTCACCAGGGTTTAAACAGCCCCAGCATTTT
abundance: .; d_gene: .; v_gene: TRBV5-1; j_gene: TRBJ2-7; CDR3aa: CASSLRGSAYEQYF; CDR3nt: TGCGCCAGCAGCTTGAGGGGATCAGCCTACGAGCAGTACTTC
abundance: .; d_gene: .; v_gene: TRBV7-9; j_gene: TRBJ2-3; CDR3aa: CASSLGHSTDTQYF; CDR3nt: TGTGCCAGCAGCTTAGGCCATAGCACAGATACGCAGTATTTT
abundance: .; d_gene: .; v_gene: TRBV27; j_gene: TRBJ1-3; CDR3aa: CASSLRGRGSGNTIYF; CDR3nt: TGTGCCAGCAGTTTAAGGGGAAGGGGCTCTGGAAACACCATATATTTT
abundance: few; d_gene: TRBD1; v_gene: TRBV7-2; j_gene: TRBJ1-1; CDR3aa: CASSLAGTGNTEAFF; CDR3nt: TGTGCCAGCAGCTTAGCGGGGACAGGGAACACTGAAGCTTTCTTT
abundance: .; d_gene: .; v_gene: TRBV4-2; j_gene: TRBJ2-1; CDR3aa: CASSQDGVAREQFF; CDR3nt: TGTGCCAGCAGCCAAGATGGTGTAGCTCGTGAGCAGTTCTTC
abundance: .; d_gene: .; v_gene: TRBV6-5; j_gene: TRBJ2-1; CDR3aa: CASSYILLEQFF; CDR3nt: TGTGCCAGCAGTTACATCCTGCTTGAGCAGTTCTTC
abundance: .; d_gene: .; v_gene: TRBV28; j_gene: TRBJ1-1; CDR3aa: CASSLGGGNTEAFF; CDR3nt: TGTGCCAGCAGTTTAGGAGGGGGGAACACTGAAGCTTTCTTT
abundance: .; d_gene: .; v_gene: TRBV18; j_gene: TRBJ2-3; CDR3aa: CASSPVGDFGTDTQYF; CDR3nt: TGTGCCAGCTCACCAGTAGGGGACTTTGGCACAGATACGCAGTATTTT
abundance: .; d_gene: .; v_gene: TRBV6-1; j_gene: TRBJ2-7; CDR3aa: CASSGRGGTYEQYF; CDR3nt: TGTGCCAGCAGTGGAAGGGGCGGAACCTACGAGCAGTACTTC
abundance: .; d_gene: .; v_gene: TRBV5-4; j_gene: TRBJ2-3; CDR3aa: CASSGHTDTQYF; CDR3nt: TGTGCCAGCAGCGGACACACAGATACGCAGTATTTT
abundance: .; d_gene: .; v_gene: TRBV19; j_gene: TRBJ1-2; CDR3aa: CASTPSGLGDYGYTF; CDR3nt: TGTGCCAGTACACCCTCGGGGTTGGGGGACTATGGCTACACCTTC
abundance: .; d_gene: TRBD2; v_gene: TRBV7-9; j_gene: TRBJ2-7; CDR3aa: CASSKGLAESYEQYF; CDR3nt: TGTGCCAGCAGCAAGGGACTAGCGGAGAGCTACGAGCAGTACTTC
abundance: .; d_gene: .; v_gene: TRBV20-1; j_gene: TRBJ1-1; CDR3aa: CSARKNTEAFF; CDR3nt: TGCAGCGCTAGAAAGAACACTGAAGCTTTCTTT
abundance: .; d_gene: TRBD1; v_gene: TRBV28; j_gene: TRBJ2-3; CDR3aa: CASSSPDRGGLMSTDTQYF; CDR3nt: TGTGCCAGCAGTTCGCCCGACAGGGGTGGACTAATGAGCACAGATACGCAGTATTTT
abundance: .; d_gene: .; v_gene: TRBV1; j_gene: TRBJ2-2; CDR3aa: CTSSQDRASATGELFF; CDR3nt: TGCACCAGCAGCCAAGATCGGGCTAGCGCCACCGGGGAGCTGTTTTTT
abundance: .; d_gene: TRBD2; v_gene: TRBV6-5; j_gene: TRBJ2-7; CDR3aa: CASRPLSSGEQYF; CDR3nt: TGTGCCAGCAGGCCCCTTTCTAGCGGCGAGCAGTACTTC
abundance: once; d_gene: TRBD1; v_gene: TRBV28; j_gene: TRBJ1-2; CDR3aa: CASSLEGALPYGYTF; CDR3nt: TGTGCCAGCAGTTTGGAGGGGGCCCTCCCCTATGGCTACACCTTC
abundance: .; d_gene: .; v_gene: TRBV6-5; j_gene: TRBJ2-7; CDR3aa: CASSYQGQISSYEQYF; CDR3nt: TGTGCCAGCAGTTACCAAGGACAGATTAGCTCCTACGAGCAGTACTTC
abundance: once; d_gene: TRBD1; v_gene: TRBV5-1; j_gene: TRBJ1-5; CDR3aa: CASSVTGGDQPQHF; CDR3nt: TGCGCCAGCAGCGTTACAGGGGGCGATCAGCCCCAGCATTTT
abundance: .; d_gene: .; v_gene: TRBV2; j_gene: TRBJ2-5; CDR3aa: CASSEAGVRREETQYF; CDR3nt: TGTGCCAGCAGTGAAGCGGGGGTGCGCCGCGAAGAGACCCAGTACTTC
abundance: .; d_gene: .; v_gene: TRBV5-8; j_gene: TRBJ2-3; CDR3aa: CASSLPGITDTQYF; CDR3nt: TGTGCCAGCAGCTTGCCAGGGATCACAGATACGCAGTATTTT
abundance: .; d_gene: .; v_gene: TRBV6-5; j_gene: TRBJ2-1; CDR3aa: CASSYPKVNEQFF; CDR3nt: TGTGCCAGCAGTTACCCCAAGGTGAATGAGCAGTTCTTC
abundance: .; d_gene: TRBD1; v_gene: TRBV29-1; j_gene: TRBJ1-2; CDR3aa: CSVEVPGGVRNVYGYTF; CDR3nt: TGCAGCGTTGAAGTGCCAGGGGGGGTCCGGAATGTCTATGGCTACACCTTC
abundance: .; d_gene: .; v_gene: TRBV29-1; j_gene: TRBJ1-1; CDR3aa: CSVGNPGEAFF; CDR3nt: TGCAGCGTTGGAAATCCAGGGGAAGCTTTCTTT
abundance: .; d_gene: .; v_gene: TRBV28; j_gene: TRBJ2-1; CDR3aa: CASTPEGATGQFF; CDR3nt: TGTGCCAGCACCCCTGAAGGGGCCACAGGGCAGTTCTTC
abundance: .; d_gene: .; v_gene: TRBV10-1; j_gene: TRBJ2-3; CDR3aa: CASSEGLADTQYF; CDR3nt: TGCGCCAGCAGTGAGGGGCTAGCAGATACGCAGTATTTT
abundance: .; d_gene: TRBD2; v_gene: TRBV7-8; j_gene: TRBJ2-1; CDR3aa: CASSLRAGGPREQFF; CDR3nt: TGTGCCAGCAGCTTACGAGCGGGAGGGCCCCGAGAGCAGTTCTTC
abundance: .; d_gene: TRBD1; v_gene: TRBV7-2; j_gene: TRBJ1-1; CDR3aa: CASSPLQGDAEAFF; CDR3nt: TGTGCCAGCAGCCCCCTTCAGGGGGACGCAGAAGCTTTCTTT
abundance: .; d_gene: TRBD2; v_gene: TRBV5-1; j_gene: TRBJ2-7; CDR3aa: CASSPLTSGAYEQYF; CDR3nt: TGCGCCAGCAGCCCTCTGACTAGCGGGGCCTACGAGCAGTACTTC
abundance: .; d_gene: TRBD1; v_gene: TRBV2; j_gene: TRBJ2-7; CDR3aa: CAGTGESYEQYF; CDR3nt: TGTGCCGGGACAGGGGAATCCTACGAGCAGTACTTC
abundance: .; d_gene: .; v_gene: TRBV5-5; j_gene: TRBJ1-5; CDR3aa: CASSRQLQGTYSNQPQHF; CDR3nt: TGTGCCAGCAGTCGACAGCTTCAAGGAACTTATAGCAATCAGCCCCAGCATTTT
abundance: .; d_gene: .; v_gene: TRBV2; j_gene: TRBJ2-1; CDR3aa: CASSDERYNEQFF; CDR3nt: TGTGCCAGCAGTGACGAGCGTTACAATGAGCAGTTCTTC